The T cell receptor (beta chain) described here comes from a study of CD8+ T cells in alopecia areata. As for treatment: oral pan-JAK inhibitor, 5-10 mg twice daily. Alopecia areata patients gave lesional scalp punch biopsies and peripheral blood samples. Reverse transcription of extracted RNA yielded cDNA, which provided the sequencing template. The method was immunoSEQ multiplex PCR; TCRdb's version includes in-frame clones alone and lacks a portion of them. Among about 140,000 clones listed, around 86% were seen once. Of note for this clone: At one end, the junction sequence differs from germline, possibly due to a read error.

CDR1 and CDR2 (germline): SGHNT, YYREEE (reference sequence). This CDR3 spans 12 amino acids. This TCR came from a human donor with alopecia areata. Sequencing was performed on CD8+ T cells sorted from blood, taken at week 4, from a patient treated with tofacitinib. The chain has TRBV5-4 and TRBJ2-7, with 9 bases lining up with TRBD2. DNA of the CDR3: TGTGCCAGCAGCCCGGTCGGAGGCGGGGGGGTATTC. It translates to CASSPVGGGGVF.